The 30 T cell receptor beta chains in this list originate from one sample, sequenced in a study of blood T cell repertoires in COVID-19. Only in-frame clones appear in the TCRdb table, and some are missing; sequencing was by immunoSEQ multiplex PCR. The sample shows tens of thousands of clones, over 75% of them seen only once. The sequenced sample consisted of peripheral blood. The receptor source for this set is a man in his fifties or sixties with active COVID-19.

The chain uses TRBV18 and TRBJ2-3; possible D gene TRBD1, 5 bases. Germline loops: CDR1 KGHSH, CDR2 LQKENI. Trimming cost V 1 base and J 0 bases, with 17 bases left between them. The CDR3 extends over 18 amino acids. The DNA of the CDR3 is TGTGCCAGCTCACCACGAGGAGACAGTGACCCTAGCACAGATACGCAGTATTTT. Translating it yields CASSPRGDSDPSTDTQYF.

The chain carries TRBV19 and TRBJ1-2; 7 bases are a match to TRBD1. The CDR3 runs 14 residues. Trimming removed 3 bases from V and 4 bases from J; junction bases left unmatched: 5. Germline CDR1 and CDR2: LNHDA and SQIVND (reference sequence). CDR3 amino acids: CASSMETGSYGYTF. CDR3 nucleotide sequence: TGTGCCAGTAGTATGGAGACAGGGAGCTATGGCTACACCTTC.

This rearrangement joins TRBV20-1 to TRBJ1-6, with TRBD1 identical over 7 bases. CDR1 DFQATT and CDR2 SNEGSKA come from the germline V gene (reference sequence). Trimming took 6 bases from V and 8 from J; bases not matched to a gene: 13. CDR3 length: 15 amino acids. CDR3 region: CSASYRGGVDSPLHF. DNA of the CDR3: TGCAGTGCCAGTTACAGGGGTGGGGTGGATTCACCCCTCCACTTT.

V usage is TRBV7-2 and J usage is TRBJ2-2, with 13 bases identical to TRBD2. The CDR3 is 15 amino acids. Germline values: CDR1 SGHTA, CDR2 FQGNSA. V gave up 5 bases and J gave up 6 bases; unmatched junction bases: 3. The CDR3 DNA sequence: TGTGCCAGCAGCGAGACTAGCGGGAGGTCCGGGGAGCTGTTTTTT. Translating it yields CASSETSGRSGELFF.

The CDR3 sequence is CASNKNTGELFF. In nucleotides, the CDR3 is TGTGCCAGCAACAAAAACACCGGGGAGCTGTTTTTT. The chain has TRBV12-3 or TRBV12-4 and TRBJ2-2; D unresolved. The V gene lost 7 bases and the J gene lost 2 bases, with 5 bases spanning the gap. There are 12 residues in the CDR3.

CDR3 bases: TGTGCCAGCAGCTCGCGCCGACTAGCGGGAAACGAGCAGTACTTC. It codes for CASSSRRLAGNEQYF. The chain couples TRBV7-8 to TRBJ2-7; TRBD2 aligns across 11 bases. After removal of 4 bases from V and 5 bases from J, the junction contained 7 bases not matched to a gene. Germline CDR1 SGHVS, CDR2 FQNEAQ. The length of the CDR3 is 15 residues.

V gene TRBV3-1 (or the pseudogene TRBV3-2) combines with J gene TRBJ2-3; perhaps TRBD2 as D (6 bases). Germline CDR1 is LGHDT and CDR2 is YNNKEL (reference sequence). Trimming removed 4 bases at V and 4 bases at J, with 9 bases between. The CDR3 has 13 residues. The CDR3 bases are TGTGCCAGCAGCCTCGGCGGGGCAGATACGCAGTATTTT. As protein: CASSLGGADTQYF.

The chain employs TRBV5-1 and TRBJ2-5; a weak D match, TRBD2 (7 bases). The germline gives CDR1 SGHRS, CDR2 YFSETQ. With 0 bases removed from V and 4 bases from J, the gap between germline ends came to 13 bases. The CDR3 spans 15 residues. CDR3 protein: CASSLGSGGVETQYF. The CDR3 coding sequence is TGCGCCAGCAGCTTGGGTTCGGGGGGCGTAGAGACCCAGTACTTC.

The chain employs TRBV4-3 and TRBJ2-4, with D perhaps TRBD2 (6 bases). Per germline, CDR1 LGHNA and CDR2 YSLEER. The CDR3 contains 18 residues. V dropped 2 bases and J dropped 3 bases, with 20 bases sitting between them. In nucleotides, the CDR3 is TGCGCCAGCAGCCAAAATACGATTCGCTCGGGACTCAAAAACATTCAGTACTTC. Its translation is CASSQNTIRSGLKNIQYF.

This sequence joins TRBV7-9 and TRBJ2-2; D uncertain. CDR3 size: 13 residues. Trimming took off 6 bases at V and 4 bases at J, with 9 bases between the two ends. Per germline, CDR1 SEHNR and CDR2 FQNEAQ (reference sequence). The CDR3 DNA is TGTGCCAGCAGTGCGGAGCTCACCGGGGAGCTGTTTTTT. It codes for CASSAELTGELFF.

The V gene is TRBV6-5, the J gene TRBJ2-1, with a weak D call TRBD2 (5 bases). CDR3 length: 13 residues. Per the germline V gene, CDR1 is MNHEY and CDR2 is SVGAGI. V was trimmed by 4 bases and J by 6 bases, leaving 10 bases between them. CDR3 region: CASSFRETNEQFF. The CDR3 DNA reads as TGTGCCAGCAGTTTCCGGGAAACCAATGAGCAGTTCTTC.

This chain connects TRBV5-1 to TRBJ2-3; 10 nucleotides line up with TRBD2. Germline trimming cut 4 bases from V and 2 bases from J; bases unmatched to any gene: 4. Germline V gene lookup returns CDR1 SGHRS and CDR2 YFSETQ. The length of the CDR3 is 15 residues. The CDR3 loop reads CASSEAGGYTDTQYF. The CDR3 bases are TGCGCCAGCAGCGAAGCGGGGGGGTACACAGATACGCAGTATTTT. The full variable domain, rest sourced from reference TRBV5-1 and TRBJ2-3, is KAGVTQTPRYLIKTRGQQVTLSCSPISGHRSVSWYQQTPGQGLQFLFEYFSETQRNKGNFPGRFSGRQFSNSRSEMNVSTLELGDSALYLCASSEAGGYTDTQYFGPGTRLTVL.

The rearrangement uses TRBV6-5 and TRBJ1-1, with a tentative D call TRBD1 (6 bases). Germline loops: CDR1 MNHEY, CDR2 SVGAGI. This CDR3 has 14 amino acids. Trimming pared 6 bases from V and 5 bases from J, leaving 16 bases between. The CDR3 region is CASSAGTRRTEAFF. CDR3 nucleotide sequence: TGTGCCAGCAGCGCCGGGACAAGACGGACTGAAGCTTTCTTT.

The J gene is TRBJ1-5, the V gene TRBV6-1, with TRBD1 matching 9 bases. The CDR3 runs to 18 residues. Germline-derived CDR1 and CDR2 are MNHNS and SASEGT. V gave up 4 bases and J gave up 2 bases; unmatched junction bases: 12. CDR3 sequence reads: CASSGRTGATGGNQPQHF. CDR3 nucleotide sequence: TGTGCCAGCAGTGGCCGGACAGGGGCAACGGGGGGCAATCAGCCCCAGCATTTT.

V and J are TRBV28 and TRBJ2-7; 9 positions match TRBD2. CDR3 size: 14 residues. Germline loops: CDR1 MDHEN, CDR2 SYDVKM. V trimming: 3 bases; J trimming: 3 bases; junction bases outside the gene matches: 3. CDR3 residues: CASSFIAGDYEQYF. The CDR3 DNA sequence: TGTGCCAGCAGTTTCATAGCGGGAGACTACGAGCAGTACTTC.

The J gene is TRBJ1-1, the V gene TRBV28; no definite D call. CDR1 is MDHEN, CDR2 SYDVKM, per germline. The CDR3 totals 14 residues. V lost 5 bases, J lost 0 bases, and 10 bases lay in between. This CDR3 is CASSSPSVNTEAFF. The DNA for the CDR3 is TGTGCCAGCAGTAGCCCGTCTGTGAACACTGAAGCTTTCTTT.

The chain employs TRBV6-5 and TRBJ1-1; perhaps TRBD1 as D (6 bases). The V gene's germline CDR1 is MNHEY and CDR2 SVGAGI. The V end lost 7 bases, the J end lost 4 bases, and 16 bases lay between the germline ends. The CDR3 loop spans 14 amino acids. The CDR3 spells CASNINRVRTEAFF. CDR3 bases: TGTGCCAGCAACATAAACAGGGTTCGCACTGAAGCTTTCTTT.

The chain uses TRBV5-4 and TRBJ2-1; TRBD2 matches at 9 bases. The V segment lost 5 bases and the J segment 7 bases; nucleotides outside the gene matches: 7. Germline values: CDR1 SGHNT, CDR2 YYREEE (reference sequence). The CDR3 is made up of 14 amino acids. CDR3 loop: CASSFGLASNEQFF. The DNA of the CDR3 is TGTGCCAGCAGTTTCGGACTAGCGTCGAATGAGCAGTTCTTC. Full variable domain (outside the CDR3, taken from reference TRBV5-4 and TRBJ2-1): ETGVTQSPTHLIKTRGQQVTLRCSSQSGHNTVSWYQQALGQGPQFIFQYYREEENGRGNFPPRFSGLQFPNYSSELNVNALELDDSALYLCASSFGLASNEQFFGPGTRLTVL.

In nucleotides, the CDR3 is TGTGCCAGTAGTCGGCAGGGGACGGCTTATGGCTACACCTTC. Protein: CASSRQGTAYGYTF. The rearrangement joins TRBV19 to TRBJ1-2, with D maybe TRBD1 (6 bases). The CDR3 is made up of 14 amino acids. Trimming pared 5 bases from V and 5 bases from J, leaving 15 bases between. Germline V gene data show CDR1 as LNHDA and CDR2 as SQIVND (reference sequence).

This clone occurred a few times. The chain carries TRBV2 and TRBJ1-5; D remains ambiguous. Germline V lookup: CDR1 SNHLY, CDR2 FYNNEI. The CDR3 is 17 amino acids. Trimming left V 2 bases short and J 6 bases short, with 20 bases between. The CDR3 nucleotides read TGTGCCAGCAGTGAAAGGGCGGCAGGCCTCGGGAGTCAGCCCCAGCATTTT. This encodes CASSERAAGLGSQPQHF. Full variable domain (missing parts from reference TRBV2 and TRBJ1-5): EPEVTQTPSHQVTQMGQEVILRCVPISNHLYFYWYRQILGQKVEFLVSFYNNEISEKSEIFDDQFSVERPDGSNFTLKIRSTKLEDSAMYFCASSERAAGLGSQPQHFGDGTRLSIL.

This clone was seen a single time. The chain carries TRBV9 and TRBJ2-1; 10 nucleotides agree with TRBD2. The J segment lost 7 bases and the V segment lost 3 bases, leaving 7 bases of the junction unmatched. The CDR3 has 15 amino acids. Germline values: CDR1 SGDLS, CDR2 YYNGEE. The CDR3: CASSDSGRAGNEQFF. The CDR3 nucleotides read TGTGCCAGCAGCGACAGCGGGAGGGCCGGAAATGAGCAGTTCTTC.

This clone came up once. This rearrangement joins TRBV5-1 to TRBJ2-3; 9 bases align to TRBD1. Germline V lookup: CDR1 SGHRS, CDR2 YFSETQ. This CDR3 spans 15 amino acids. V was pared by 5 bases and J by 0 bases, with 4 bases of the junction left unmatched. CDR3 in amino acids: CASSVGTGSTDTQYF. DNA for the CDR3: TGCGCCAGCAGTGTCGGGACAGGGAGCACAGATACGCAGTATTTT. Full variable domain (outside the CDR3, taken from reference TRBV5-1 and TRBJ2-3): KAGVTQTPRYLIKTRGQQVTLSCSPISGHRSVSWYQQTPGQGLQFLFEYFSETQRNKGNFPGRFSGRQFSNSRSEMNVSTLELGDSALYLCASSVGTGSTDTQYFGPGTRLTVL.

This chain connects TRBV28 to TRBJ2-1; no clear D gene. V was clipped by 6 bases and J by 9 bases, with 12 bases between them. CDR3 length: 12 residues. From germline, CDR1 is MDHEN and CDR2 SYDVKM. The CDR3 protein is CASSRNLGEQFF. CDR3 bases: TGTGCCAGCAGCCGTAACCTAGGTGAGCAGTTCTTC.

This chain joins TRBV3-1 (or the pseudogene TRBV3-2) and TRBJ2-5; 11 nucleotides agree with TRBD2. Looked up from germline, CDR1 is LGHDT and CDR2 is YNNKEL (reference sequence). V shed 2 bases and J 5 bases; nucleotides not matched to a gene: 7. The CDR3 length is 16 residues. The CDR3 nucleotides read TGTGCCAGCAGCCAAATAGCGGGGGGGTACCGCGAGACCCAGTACTTC. This sequence encodes CASSQIAGGYRETQYF.

This chain links TRBV9 with TRBJ2-2; maybe TRBD1 (5 bases). The CDR3 is 16 amino acids. V was trimmed by 4 bases and J by 5 bases, leaving 18 bases between them. Germline V gene sequence: CDR1 SGDLS, CDR2 YYNGEE. This chain's CDR3 is CASSPWDSRVTGELFF. DNA for the CDR3: TGTGCCAGCAGCCCCTGGGATTCCAGGGTGACCGGGGAGCTGTTTTTT. Full variable domain (rest looked up from reference TRBV9 and TRBJ2-2): DSGVTQTPKHLITATGQRVTLRCSPRSGDLSVYWYQQSLDQGLQFLIQYYNGEERAKGNILERFSAQQFPDLHSELNLSSLELGDSALYFCASSPWDSRVTGELFFGEGSRLTVL.

V usage is TRBV11-1 and J usage is TRBJ1-3; possibly TRBD1 for D (5 bases). Germline CDR1 is SGHAT and CDR2 is FQDESV (reference sequence). There are 16 residues in the CDR3. The V and J ends lost 5 bases and 0 bases respectively, with 14 bases between them. The CDR3 DNA reads TGTGCCAGCAGCCTTACAGGCCGAAGCTCTGGAAACACCATATATTTT. This encodes CASSLTGRSSGNTIYF.

This clone was seen once. J is TRBJ2-1 and V is TRBV24-1, with a tentative D call TRBD2 (5 bases). The ends were cut back, 12 bases at V and 3 bases at J, with 14 bases in the middle. In germline, CDR1 is KGHDR, CDR2 SFDVKD. This CDR3 is built from 13 residues. The CDR3 is CAPDWRNYNEQFF. The CDR3, as DNA: TGTGCCCCGGACTGGCGAAACTACAATGAGCAGTTCTTC.

The rearrangement links TRBV19 to TRBJ2-3, with 10 bases fitting TRBD2. The CDR3 is 16 residues long. J was trimmed by 1 base and V by 3 bases; bases with no gene match: 4. Looked up from germline, CDR1 is LNHDA and CDR2 is SQIVND (reference sequence). The CDR3 nucleotides read TGTGCCAGTAGTATGAGCGGGGGGGTCGGCACAGATACGCAGTATTTT. Amino acid sequence: CASSMSGGVGTDTQYF. The full variable domain, completed using reference TRBV19 and TRBJ2-3, is DGGITQSPKYLFRKEGQNVTLSCEQNLNHDAMYWYRQDPGQGLRLIYYSQIVNDFQKGDIAEGYSVSREKKESFPLTVTSAQKNPTAFYLCASSMSGGVGTDTQYFGPGTRLTVL.

The chain carries TRBV5-1 and TRBJ2-1; maybe TRBD1 (6 bases). Deletions cut 0 bases from V and 8 bases from J, with 18 bases between. The CDR3 contains 16 residues. The germline gives CDR1 SGHRS, CDR2 YFSETQ. The CDR3 is CASSLAGAAIVYEQFF. CDR3 in DNA: TGCGCCAGCAGCTTGGCAGGGGCGGCAATAGTCTATGAGCAGTTCTTC.

This clone was observed a single time. This chain uses TRBV12-5 with TRBJ2-2; 7 nucleotides match TRBD1. Germline CDR1 is LGHNT and CDR2 is FRNRAP. Trimming cost V 6 bases and J 2 bases; bases outside gene matches: 6. The CDR3 is 15 residues long. The DNA for the CDR3 is TGTGCTAGTGGAGGCGGACAGGTCAACACCGGGGAGCTGTTTTTT. This translates into CASGGGQVNTGELFF.